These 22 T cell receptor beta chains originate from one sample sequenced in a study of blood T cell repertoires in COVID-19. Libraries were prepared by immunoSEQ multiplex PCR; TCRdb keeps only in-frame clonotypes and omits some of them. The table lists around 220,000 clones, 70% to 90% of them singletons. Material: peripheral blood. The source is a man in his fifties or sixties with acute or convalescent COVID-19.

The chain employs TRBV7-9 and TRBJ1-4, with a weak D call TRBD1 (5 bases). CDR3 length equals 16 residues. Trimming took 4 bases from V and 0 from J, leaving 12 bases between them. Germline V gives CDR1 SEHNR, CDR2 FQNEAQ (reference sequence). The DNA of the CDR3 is TGTGCCAGCAGCTCTAGGGGCCATGCAACTAATGAAAAACTGTTTTTT. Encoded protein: CASSSRGHATNEKLFF.

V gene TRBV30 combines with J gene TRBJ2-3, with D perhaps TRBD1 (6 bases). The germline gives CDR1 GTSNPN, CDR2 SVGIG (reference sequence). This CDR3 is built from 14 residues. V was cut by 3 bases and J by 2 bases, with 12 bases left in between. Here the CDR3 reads CAWRPRDITDTQYF. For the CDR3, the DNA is TGTGCCTGGAGGCCCCGGGACATCACAGATACGCAGTATTTT.

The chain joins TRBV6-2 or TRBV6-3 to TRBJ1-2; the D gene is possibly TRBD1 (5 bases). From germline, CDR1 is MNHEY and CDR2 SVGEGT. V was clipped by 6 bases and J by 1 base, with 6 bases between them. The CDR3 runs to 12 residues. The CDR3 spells CASSDSNYGYTF. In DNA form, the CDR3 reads TGTGCCAGCAGCGACAGTAACTATGGCTACACCTTC.

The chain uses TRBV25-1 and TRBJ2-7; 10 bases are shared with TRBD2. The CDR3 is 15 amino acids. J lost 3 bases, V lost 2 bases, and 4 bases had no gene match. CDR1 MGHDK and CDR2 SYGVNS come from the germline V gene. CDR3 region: CASSEPGTSVYEQYF. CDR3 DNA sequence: TGTGCCAGCAGTGAACCCGGGACTAGCGTCTACGAGCAGTACTTC.

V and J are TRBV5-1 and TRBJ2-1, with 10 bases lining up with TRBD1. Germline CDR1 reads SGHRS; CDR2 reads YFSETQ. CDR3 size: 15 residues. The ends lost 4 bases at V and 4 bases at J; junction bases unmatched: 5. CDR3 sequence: CASSREGQGYNEQFF. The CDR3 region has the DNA TGCGCCAGCAGCAGAGAGGGACAGGGGTACAATGAGCAGTTCTTC. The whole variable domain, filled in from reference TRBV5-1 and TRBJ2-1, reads KAGVTQTPRYLIKTRGQQVTLSCSPISGHRSVSWYQQTPGQGLQFLFEYFSETQRNKGNFPGRFSGRQFSNSRSEMNVSTLELGDSALYLCASSREGQGYNEQFFGPGTRLTVL.

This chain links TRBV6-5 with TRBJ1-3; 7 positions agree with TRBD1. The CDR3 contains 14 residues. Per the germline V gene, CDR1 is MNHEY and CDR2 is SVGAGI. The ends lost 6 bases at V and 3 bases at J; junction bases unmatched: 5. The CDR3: CASSPGQYGNTIYF. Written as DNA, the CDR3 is TGTGCCAGCAGCCCGGGACAGTATGGAAACACCATATATTTT.

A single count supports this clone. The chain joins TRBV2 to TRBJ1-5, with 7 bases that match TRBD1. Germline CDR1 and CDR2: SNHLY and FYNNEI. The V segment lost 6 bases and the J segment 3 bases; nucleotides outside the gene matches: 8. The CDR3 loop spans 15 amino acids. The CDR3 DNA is TGTGCCAGCAGGCGGACAGGTGTCCCCAATCAGCCCCAGCATTTT. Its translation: CASRRTGVPNQPQHF.

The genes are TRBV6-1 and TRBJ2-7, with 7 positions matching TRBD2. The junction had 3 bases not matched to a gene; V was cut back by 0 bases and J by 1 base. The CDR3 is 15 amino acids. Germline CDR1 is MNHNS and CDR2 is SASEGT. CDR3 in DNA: TGTGCCAGCAGTGAAGCGGGGGGGAGGTCCTACGAGCAGTACTTC. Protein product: CASSEAGGRSYEQYF.

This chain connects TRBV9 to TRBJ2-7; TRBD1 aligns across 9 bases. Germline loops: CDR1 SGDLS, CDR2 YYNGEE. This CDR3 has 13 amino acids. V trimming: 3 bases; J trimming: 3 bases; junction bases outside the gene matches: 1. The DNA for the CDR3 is TGTGCCAGCAGCGAGGGACAGGGCTACGAGCAGTACTTC. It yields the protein CASSEGQGYEQYF.

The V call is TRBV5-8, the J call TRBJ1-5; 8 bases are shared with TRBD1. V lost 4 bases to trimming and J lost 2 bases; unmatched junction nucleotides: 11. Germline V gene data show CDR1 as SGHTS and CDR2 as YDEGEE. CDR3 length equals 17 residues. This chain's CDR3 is CASSNGQGLPGNQPQHF. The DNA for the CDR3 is TGTGCCAGCAGCAACGGACAGGGTTTGCCGGGCAATCAGCCCCAGCATTTT.

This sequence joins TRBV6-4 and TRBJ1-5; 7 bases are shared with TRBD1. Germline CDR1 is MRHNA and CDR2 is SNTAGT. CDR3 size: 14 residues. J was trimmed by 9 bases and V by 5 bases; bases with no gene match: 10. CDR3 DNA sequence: TGTGCCAGCAGTACCGAACAGGGGAGAATGCCCCAGCATTTT. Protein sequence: CASSTEQGRMPQHF.

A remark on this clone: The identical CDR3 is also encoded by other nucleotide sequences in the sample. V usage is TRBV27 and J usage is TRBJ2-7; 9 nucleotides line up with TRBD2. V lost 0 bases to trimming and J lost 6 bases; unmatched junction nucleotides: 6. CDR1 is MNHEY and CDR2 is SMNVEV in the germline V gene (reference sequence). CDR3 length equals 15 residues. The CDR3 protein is CASSLSPGLAGEQYF. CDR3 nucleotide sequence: TGTGCCAGCAGTTTATCCCCGGGACTAGCAGGCGAGCAGTACTTC.

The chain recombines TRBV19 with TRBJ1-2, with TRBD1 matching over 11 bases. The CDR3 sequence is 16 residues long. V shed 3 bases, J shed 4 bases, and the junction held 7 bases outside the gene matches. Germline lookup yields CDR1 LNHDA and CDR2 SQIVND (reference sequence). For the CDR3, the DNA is TGTGCCAGTAGTATCGGACAGGGGGCTCGGGGCTATGGCTACACCTTC. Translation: CASSIGQGARGYGYTF.

The CDR3 reads CASSQSWGPRGGGNTIYF. The CDR3 nucleotides are TGCGCCAGCAGTCAATCGTGGGGACCTCGGGGAGGTGGAAACACCATATATTTT. This rearrangement joins TRBV23-1 to TRBJ1-3; tentatively, D is TRBD1 (5 bases). TRBV23-1 is placed among ORFs of uncertain function. With 0 bases removed from V and 3 bases from J, the gap between germline ends came to 18 bases. The CDR3 length is 18 residues.

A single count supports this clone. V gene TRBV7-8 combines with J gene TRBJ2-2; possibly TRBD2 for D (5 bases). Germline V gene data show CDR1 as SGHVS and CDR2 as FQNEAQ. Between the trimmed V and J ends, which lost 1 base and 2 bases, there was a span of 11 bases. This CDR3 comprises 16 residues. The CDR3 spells CASSLESGSNTGELFF. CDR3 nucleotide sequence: TGTGCCAGCAGCTTAGAGAGCGGTTCCAACACCGGGGAGCTGTTTTTT.

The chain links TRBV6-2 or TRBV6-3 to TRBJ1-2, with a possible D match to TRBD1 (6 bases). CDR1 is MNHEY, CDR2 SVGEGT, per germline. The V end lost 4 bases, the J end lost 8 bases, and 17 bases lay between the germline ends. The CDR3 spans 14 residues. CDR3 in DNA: TGTGCCAGCAGTTCGGGCAGGGGAGTTCGGGGCTACACCTTC. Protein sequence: CASSSGRGVRGYTF.

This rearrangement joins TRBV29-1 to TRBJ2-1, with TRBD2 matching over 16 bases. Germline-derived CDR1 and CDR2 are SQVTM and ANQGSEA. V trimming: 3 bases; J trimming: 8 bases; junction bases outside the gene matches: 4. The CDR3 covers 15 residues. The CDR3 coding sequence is TGCAGCGTTGAGCCGGGACTAGCGGGGGGGGATGAGCAGTTCTTC. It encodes CSVEPGLAGGDEQFF.

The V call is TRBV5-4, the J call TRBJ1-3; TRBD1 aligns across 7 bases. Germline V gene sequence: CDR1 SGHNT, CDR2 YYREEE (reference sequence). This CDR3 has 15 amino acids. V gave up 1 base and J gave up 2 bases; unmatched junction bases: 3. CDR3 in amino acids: CASSLTGTAGNTIYF. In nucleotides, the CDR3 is TGTGCCAGCAGCTTGACCGGGACAGCTGGAAACACCATATATTTT.

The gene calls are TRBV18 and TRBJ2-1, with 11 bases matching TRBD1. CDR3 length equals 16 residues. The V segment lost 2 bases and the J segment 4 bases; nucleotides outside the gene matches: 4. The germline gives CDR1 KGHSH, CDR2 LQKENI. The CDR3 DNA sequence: TGTGCCAGCTCACCAATCCGGGACAGGGGGTACAATGAGCAGTTCTTC. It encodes CASSPIRDRGYNEQFF.

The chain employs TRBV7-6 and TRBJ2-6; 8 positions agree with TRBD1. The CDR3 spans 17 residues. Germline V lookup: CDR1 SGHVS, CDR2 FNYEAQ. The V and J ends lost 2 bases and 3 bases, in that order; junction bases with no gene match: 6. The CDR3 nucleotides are TGTGCCAGCAGCTTAACGGGGACAGGTAGTGGGGCCAACGTCCTGACTTTC. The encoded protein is CASSLTGTGSGANVLTF. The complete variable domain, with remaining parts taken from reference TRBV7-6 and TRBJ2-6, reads GAGVSQSPRYKVTKRGQDVALRCDPISGHVSLYWYRQALGQGPEFLTYFNYEAQQDKSGLPNDRFSAERPEGSISTLTIQRTEQRDSAMYRCASSLTGTGSGANVLTFGAGSRLTVL.

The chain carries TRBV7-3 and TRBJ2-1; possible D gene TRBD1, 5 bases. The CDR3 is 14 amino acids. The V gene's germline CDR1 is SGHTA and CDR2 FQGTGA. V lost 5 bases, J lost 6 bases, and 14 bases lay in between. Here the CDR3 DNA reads TGTGCCAGCAGCCAGGGTAATGGGATCAATGAGCAGTTCTTC. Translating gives CASSQGNGINEQFF.

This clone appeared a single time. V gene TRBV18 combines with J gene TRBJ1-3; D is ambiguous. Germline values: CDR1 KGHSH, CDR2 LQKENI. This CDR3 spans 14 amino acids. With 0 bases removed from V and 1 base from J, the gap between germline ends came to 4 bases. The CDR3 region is CASSPPNSGNTIYF. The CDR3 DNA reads TGTGCCAGCTCACCACCCAATTCTGGAAACACCATATATTTT.